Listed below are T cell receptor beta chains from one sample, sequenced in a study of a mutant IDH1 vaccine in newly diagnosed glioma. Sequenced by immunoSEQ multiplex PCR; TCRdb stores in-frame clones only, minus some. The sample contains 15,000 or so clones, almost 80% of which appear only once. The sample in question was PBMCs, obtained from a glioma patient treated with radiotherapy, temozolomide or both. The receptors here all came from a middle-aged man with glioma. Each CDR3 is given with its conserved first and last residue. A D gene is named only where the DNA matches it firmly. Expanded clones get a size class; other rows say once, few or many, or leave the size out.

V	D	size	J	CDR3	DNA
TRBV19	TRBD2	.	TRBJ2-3	CASGYGGGSTDTQYF	TGTGCCAGTGGTTACGGGGGGGGTAGCACAGATACGCAGTATTTT
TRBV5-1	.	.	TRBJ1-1	CASRVPGDGTEAFF	TGCGCCAGCAGGGTCCCAGGGGATGGCACTGAAGCTTTCTTT
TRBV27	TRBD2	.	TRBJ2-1	CASSTTGTSGYYNEQFF	TGTGCCAGCAGTACAACAGGGACTAGCGGGTACTACAATGAGCAGTTCTTC
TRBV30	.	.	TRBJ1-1	CACDRYTEAFF	TGTGCCTGCGACAGGTACACTGAAGCTTTCTTT
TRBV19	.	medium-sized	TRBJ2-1	CASSIRVWGEQFF	TGTGCCAGTAGTATCAGGGTCTGGGGTGAGCAGTTCTTC
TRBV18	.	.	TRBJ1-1	CASSRDGKNTEAFF	TGTGCCAGCTCCCGCGACGGGAAGAACACTGAAGCTTTCTTT
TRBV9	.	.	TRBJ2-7	CASSVQVSSYEQYF	TGTGCCAGCAGCGTACAGGTGAGCTCCTACGAGCAGTACTTC
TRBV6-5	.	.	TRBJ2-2	CASSYSDRSGTGELFF	TGTGCCAGCAGTTACTCGGACAGAAGCGGGACCGGGGAGCTGTTTTTT
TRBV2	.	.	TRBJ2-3	CASSEALVSKDTQYF	TGTGCCAGCAGTGAAGCGTTGGTCAGCAAGGATACGCAGTATTTT
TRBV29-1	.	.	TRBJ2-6	CSVQTGANVLTF	TGCAGCGTCCAGACAGGGGCCAACGTCCTGACTTTC
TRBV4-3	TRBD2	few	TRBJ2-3	CASSPDLAGGLEGGTQYF	TGCGCCAGCAGCCCTGACCTAGCGGGAGGATTGGAGGGGGGGACGCAGTATTTT
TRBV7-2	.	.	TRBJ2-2	CASSLGGTGELFF	TGTGCCAGCAGCTTAGGGGGTACCGGGGAGCTGTTTTTT
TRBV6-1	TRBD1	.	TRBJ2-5	CASSNRDRAQETQYF	TGTGCCAGCAGTAACCGGGACAGGGCCCAAGAGACCCAGTACTTC
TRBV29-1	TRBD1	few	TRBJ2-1	CSVRDRGFDNEQFF	TGCAGCGTACGAGACAGGGGGTTCGACAATGAGCAGTTCTTC
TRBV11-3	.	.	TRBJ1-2	CASSDNGGALVVSGYTF	TGTGCCAGCAGCGACAATGGGGGGGCCCTGGTAGTTTCTGGCTACACCTTC
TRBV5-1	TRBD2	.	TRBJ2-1	CASRTGLVRDNEQFF	TGCGCCAGCAGAACGGGACTAGTCCGTGACAATGAGCAGTTCTTC
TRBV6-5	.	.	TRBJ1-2	CASSYEGLGYTF	TGTGCCAGCAGTTACGAGGGTCTTGGCTACACCTTC
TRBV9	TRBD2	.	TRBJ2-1	CASSLTSGSVAEQFF	TGTGCCAGCAGCTTGACTAGCGGGAGTGTCGCGGAGCAGTTCTTC
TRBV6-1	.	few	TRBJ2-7	CASMDNYEQYF	TGTGCCAGCATGGACAACTACGAGCAGTACTTC
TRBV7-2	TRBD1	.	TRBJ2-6	CASSYTPGTEGSGANVLTF	TGTGCCAGCAGCTACACGCCCGGGACAGAAGGATCTGGGGCCAACGTCCTGACTTTC
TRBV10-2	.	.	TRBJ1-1	CASRGPGGSTEAFF	TGCGCCAGCAGGGGCCCGGGGGGAAGCACTGAAGCTTTCTTT
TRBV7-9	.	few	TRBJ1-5	CASSFGYSNQPQHF	TGTGCCAGCAGCTTCGGGTATAGCAATCAGCCCCAGCATTTT
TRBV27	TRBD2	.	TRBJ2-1	CASSLIPGGRANEQFF	TGTGCCAGCAGTTTAATCCCCGGCGGGAGGGCCAATGAGCAGTTCTTC